The present entry profiles one TCR beta chain with its context. Its antigen is still unknown. The sample is drawn from a study of T cell responses to AZD1222 COVID-19 vaccine. Study results and caveats: The breadth and depth of Spike-specific TCRs increased once two AZD1222 doses had been given.

Libraries were prepared by immunoSEQ multiplex PCR; TCRdb keeps only in-frame clonotypes and omits some of them. Here the sample spans roughly 180,000 clones, about nine tenths being singletons. The specimen comprised peripheral blood, sampled on day 0 of AZD1222 vaccination. The sequence was collected from an adult in good health.

Written as DNA, the CDR3 is TGTGCCAGCAGCTCTCTTAGGGGCTCTGGAAACACCATATATTTT. Its protein product is CASSSLRGSGNTIYF. The V and J genes are TRBV5-6 and TRBJ1-3, with a tentative D call TRBD1 (5 bases). CDR3 length equals 15 residues. V was pared by 3 bases and J by 0 bases, with 10 bases between. Germline loops: CDR1 SGHDT, CDR2 YYEEEE.